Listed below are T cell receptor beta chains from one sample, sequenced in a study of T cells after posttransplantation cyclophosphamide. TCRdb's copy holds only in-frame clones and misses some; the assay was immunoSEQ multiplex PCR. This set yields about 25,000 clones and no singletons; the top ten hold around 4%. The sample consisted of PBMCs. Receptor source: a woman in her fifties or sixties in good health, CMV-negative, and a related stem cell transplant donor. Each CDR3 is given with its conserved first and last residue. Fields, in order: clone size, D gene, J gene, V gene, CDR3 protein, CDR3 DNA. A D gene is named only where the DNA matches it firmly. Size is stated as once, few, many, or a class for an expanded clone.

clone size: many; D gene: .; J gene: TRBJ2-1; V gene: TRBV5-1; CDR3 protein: CASSADSSYNEQFF; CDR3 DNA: TGCGCCAGCAGTGCTGACAGCTCCTACAATGAGCAGTTCTTC
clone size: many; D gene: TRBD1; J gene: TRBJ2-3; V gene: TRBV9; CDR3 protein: CASSVGIGGRTDTQYF; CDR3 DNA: TGTGCCAGCAGCGTAGGGATAGGGGGCCGAACAGATACGCAGTATTTT
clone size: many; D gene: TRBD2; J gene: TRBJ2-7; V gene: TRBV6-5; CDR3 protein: CASSYSIAGGNEQYF; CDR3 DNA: TGTGCCAGCAGTTACTCAATAGCGGGGGGGAATGAGCAGTACTTC
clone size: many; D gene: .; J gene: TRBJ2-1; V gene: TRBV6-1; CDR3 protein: CASTQDYPNEQFF; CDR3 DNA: TGTGCCAGCACCCAGGACTATCCCAATGAGCAGTTCTTC
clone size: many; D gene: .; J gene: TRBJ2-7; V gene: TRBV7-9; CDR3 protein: CASSLAGTLYEQYF; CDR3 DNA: TGTGCCAGCAGCTTAGCCGGGACACTCTACGAGCAGTACTTC
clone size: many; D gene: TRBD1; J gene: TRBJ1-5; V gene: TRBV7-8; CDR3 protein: CASSLSRGTVANQPQHF; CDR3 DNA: TGTGCCAGCAGCTTAAGTCGGGGGACAGTAGCTAATCAGCCCCAGCATTTT
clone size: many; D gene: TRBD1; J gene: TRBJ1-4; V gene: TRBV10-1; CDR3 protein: CASSPGQGLGNEKLFF; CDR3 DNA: TGCGCCAGCAGTCCCGGACAGGGATTGGGTAATGAAAAACTGTTTTTT
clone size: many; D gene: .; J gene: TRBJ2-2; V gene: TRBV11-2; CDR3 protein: CASSIRTTQASNTGELFF; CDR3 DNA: TGTGCCAGCAGCATACGGACTACCCAAGCTTCGAACACCGGGGAGCTGTTTTTT
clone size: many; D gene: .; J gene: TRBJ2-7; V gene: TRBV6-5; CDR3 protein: CASSRGVLVYEQYF; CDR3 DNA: TGTGCCAGCAGCAGGGGGGTCCTCGTCTACGAGCAGTACTTC
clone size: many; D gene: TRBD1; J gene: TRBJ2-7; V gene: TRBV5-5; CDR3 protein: CASKEGTGASYEQYF; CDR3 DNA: TGTGCCAGCAAAGAGGGGACAGGGGCCTCCTACGAGCAGTACTTC